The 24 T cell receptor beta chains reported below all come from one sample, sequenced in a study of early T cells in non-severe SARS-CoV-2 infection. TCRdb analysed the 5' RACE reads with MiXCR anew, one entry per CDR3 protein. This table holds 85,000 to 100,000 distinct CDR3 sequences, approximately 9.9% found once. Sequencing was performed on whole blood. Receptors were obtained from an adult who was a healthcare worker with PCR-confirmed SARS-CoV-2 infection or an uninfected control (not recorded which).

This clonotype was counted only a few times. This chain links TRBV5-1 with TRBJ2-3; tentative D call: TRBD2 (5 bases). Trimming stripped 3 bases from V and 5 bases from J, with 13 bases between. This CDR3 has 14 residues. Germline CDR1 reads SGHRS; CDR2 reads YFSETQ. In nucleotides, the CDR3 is TGCGCCAGCAGCTGGTCCCGAGGGATAGATACGCAGTATTTT. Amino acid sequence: CASSWSRGIDTQYF.

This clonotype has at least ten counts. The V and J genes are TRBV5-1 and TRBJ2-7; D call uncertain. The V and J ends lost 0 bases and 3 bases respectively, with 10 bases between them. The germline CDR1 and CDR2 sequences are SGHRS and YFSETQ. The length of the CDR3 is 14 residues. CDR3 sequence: CASSLDQTNYEQYF. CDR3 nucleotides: TGCGCCAGCAGCTTGGACCAGACGAACTACGAGCAGTACTTC.

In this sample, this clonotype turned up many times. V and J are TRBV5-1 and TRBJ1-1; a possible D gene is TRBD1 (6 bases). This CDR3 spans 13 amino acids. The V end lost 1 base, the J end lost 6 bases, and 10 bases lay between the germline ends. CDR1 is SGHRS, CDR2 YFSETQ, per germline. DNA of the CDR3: TGCGCCAGCAGCTTGCGAGGGGGGGCTGAAGCTTTCTTT. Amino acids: CASSLRGGAEAFF. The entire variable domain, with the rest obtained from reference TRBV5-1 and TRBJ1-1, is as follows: KAGVTQTPRYLIKTRGQQVTLSCSPISGHRSVSWYQQTPGQGLQFLFEYFSETQRNKGNFPGRFSGRQFSNSRSEMNVSTLELGDSALYLCASSLRGGAEAFFGQGTRLTVV.

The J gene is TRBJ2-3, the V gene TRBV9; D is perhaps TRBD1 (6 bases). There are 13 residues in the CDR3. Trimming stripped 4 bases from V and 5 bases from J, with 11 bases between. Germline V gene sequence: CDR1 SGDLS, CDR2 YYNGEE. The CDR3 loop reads CASSLSTGDTQYF. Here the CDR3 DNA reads TGTGCCAGCAGCCTATCGACAGGAGATACGCAGTATTTT.

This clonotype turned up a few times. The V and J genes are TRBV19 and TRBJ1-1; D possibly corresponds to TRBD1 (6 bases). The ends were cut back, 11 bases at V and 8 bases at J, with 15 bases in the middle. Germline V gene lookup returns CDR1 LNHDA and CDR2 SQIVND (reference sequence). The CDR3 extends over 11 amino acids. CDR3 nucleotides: TGTGCCTCCCAGGAGGGGGTCGAAGCTTTCTTT. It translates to CASQEGVEAFF.

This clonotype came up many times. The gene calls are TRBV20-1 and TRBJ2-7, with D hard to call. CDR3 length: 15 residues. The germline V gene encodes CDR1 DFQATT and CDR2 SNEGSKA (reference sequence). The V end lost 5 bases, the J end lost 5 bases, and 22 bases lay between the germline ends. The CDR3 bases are TGCAGTGCTGACGGGCCCCTAGTCGTAGGGAACGAGCAGTACTTC. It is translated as CSADGPLVVGNEQYF.

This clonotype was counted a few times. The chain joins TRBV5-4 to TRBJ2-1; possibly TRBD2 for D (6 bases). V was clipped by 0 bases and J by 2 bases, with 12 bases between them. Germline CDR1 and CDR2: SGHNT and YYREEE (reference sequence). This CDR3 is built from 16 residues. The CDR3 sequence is CASSLEAGLTYNEQFF. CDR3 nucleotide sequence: TGTGCCAGCAGCTTGGAGGCGGGACTTACCTACAATGAGCAGTTCTTC.

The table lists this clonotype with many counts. In DNA, the CDR3 is TGTGCCAGCAGCCAAGGACAGGGCGTGACGCAGTATTTT. It specifies CASSQGQGVTQYF. J is TRBJ2-3 and V is TRBV14; 7 nucleotides line up with TRBD1. J gave up 9 bases and V 1 base, and 4 bases lay outside the gene matches. CDR1 and CDR2 from the germline V gene are SGHDN and FVKESK. The CDR3 loop spans 13 amino acids.

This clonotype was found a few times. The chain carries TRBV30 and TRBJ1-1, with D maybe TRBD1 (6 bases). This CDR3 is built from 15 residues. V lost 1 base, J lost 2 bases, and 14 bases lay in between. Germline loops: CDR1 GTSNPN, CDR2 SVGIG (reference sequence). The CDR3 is CAWSARTARNTEAFF. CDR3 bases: TGTGCCTGGAGTGCCCGGACAGCCCGAAACACTGAAGCTTTCTTT.

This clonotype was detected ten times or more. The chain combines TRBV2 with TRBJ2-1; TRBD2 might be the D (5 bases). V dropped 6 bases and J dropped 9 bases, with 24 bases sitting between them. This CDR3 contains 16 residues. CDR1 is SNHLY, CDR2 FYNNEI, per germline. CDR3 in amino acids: CASRPQPGIRVGEQFF. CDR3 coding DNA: TGTGCCAGCAGACCCCAGCCGGGGATACGGGTCGGTGAGCAGTTCTTC.

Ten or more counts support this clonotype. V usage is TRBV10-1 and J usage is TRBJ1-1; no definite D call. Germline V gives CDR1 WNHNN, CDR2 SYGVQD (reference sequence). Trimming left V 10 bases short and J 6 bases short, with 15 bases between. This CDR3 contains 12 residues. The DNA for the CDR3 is TGCGCCACAAAGAAACGGATCTCTGAAGCTTTCTTT. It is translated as CATKKRISEAFF.

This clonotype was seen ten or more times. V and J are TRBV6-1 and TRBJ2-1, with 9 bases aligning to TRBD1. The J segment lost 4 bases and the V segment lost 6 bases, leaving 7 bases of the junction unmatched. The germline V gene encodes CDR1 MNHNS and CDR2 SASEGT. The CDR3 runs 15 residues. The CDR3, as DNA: TGTGCCAGCAGGCCGGGACAGGGAGGGTACAATGAGCAGTTCTTC. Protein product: CASRPGQGGYNEQFF.

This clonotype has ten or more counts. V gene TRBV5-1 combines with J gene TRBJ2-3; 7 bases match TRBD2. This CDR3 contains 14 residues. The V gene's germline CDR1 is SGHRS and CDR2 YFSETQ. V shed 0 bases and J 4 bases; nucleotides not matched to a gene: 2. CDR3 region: CASSLVAGSDTQYF. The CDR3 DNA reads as TGCGCCAGCAGCTTGGTAGCGGGCTCAGATACGCAGTATTTT.

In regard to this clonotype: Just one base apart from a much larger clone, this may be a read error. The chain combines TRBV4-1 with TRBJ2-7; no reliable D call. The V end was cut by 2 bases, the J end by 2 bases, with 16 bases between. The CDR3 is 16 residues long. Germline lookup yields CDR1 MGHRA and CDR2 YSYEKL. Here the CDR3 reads CASSQNLSGWAYEQYF. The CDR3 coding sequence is TGCGCCAGCAGCCAAAACCTATCGGGCTGGGCCTACGAGCAGTACTTC.

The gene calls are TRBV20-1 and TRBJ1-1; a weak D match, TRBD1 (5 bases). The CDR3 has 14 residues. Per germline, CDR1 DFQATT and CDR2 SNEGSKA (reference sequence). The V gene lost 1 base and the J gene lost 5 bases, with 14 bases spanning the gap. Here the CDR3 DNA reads TGCAGTGCTAGAGTGGAACGGGGGAGGACTGAAGCTTTCTTT. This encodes CSARVERGRTEAFF.

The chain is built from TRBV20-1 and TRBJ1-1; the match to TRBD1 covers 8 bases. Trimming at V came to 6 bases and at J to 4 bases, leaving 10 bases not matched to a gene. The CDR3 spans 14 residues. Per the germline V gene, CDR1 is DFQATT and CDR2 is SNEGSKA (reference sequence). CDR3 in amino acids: CSATDRVSPTEAFF. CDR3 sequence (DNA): TGCAGTGCGACGGACAGGGTAAGCCCCACTGAAGCTTTCTTT.

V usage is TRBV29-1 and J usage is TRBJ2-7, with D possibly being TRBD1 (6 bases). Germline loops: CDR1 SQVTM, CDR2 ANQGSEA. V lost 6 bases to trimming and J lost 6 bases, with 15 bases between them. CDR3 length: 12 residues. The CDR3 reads CSVTETGSEQYF. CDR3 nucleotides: TGCAGCGTCACAGAGACAGGATCCGAGCAGTACTTC.

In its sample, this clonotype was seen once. The CDR3 is CASSFPLAKNIQYF. Written as DNA, the CDR3 is TGTGCCAGCAGCTTTCCTTTGGCCAAAAACATTCAGTACTTC. The chain is built from TRBV5-4 and TRBJ2-4, with D uncertain. The CDR3 has 14 residues. In germline, CDR1 is SGHNT, CDR2 YYREEE (reference sequence). With 2 bases removed from V and 1 base from J, the gap between germline ends came to 7 bases.

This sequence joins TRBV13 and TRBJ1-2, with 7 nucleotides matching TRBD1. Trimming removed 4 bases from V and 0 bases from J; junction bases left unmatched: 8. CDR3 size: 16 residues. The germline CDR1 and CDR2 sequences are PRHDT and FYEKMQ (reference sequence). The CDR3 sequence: CASSSDRVEANYGYTF. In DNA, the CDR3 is TGTGCCAGCAGCTCCGACAGGGTGGAAGCTAACTATGGCTACACCTTC.

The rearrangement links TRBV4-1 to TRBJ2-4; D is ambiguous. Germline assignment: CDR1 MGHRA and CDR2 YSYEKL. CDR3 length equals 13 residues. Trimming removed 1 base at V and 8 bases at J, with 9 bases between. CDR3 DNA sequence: TGCGCCAGCAGCCAAGTAGGTCGGGACATTCAGTACTTC. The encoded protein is CASSQVGRDIQYF.

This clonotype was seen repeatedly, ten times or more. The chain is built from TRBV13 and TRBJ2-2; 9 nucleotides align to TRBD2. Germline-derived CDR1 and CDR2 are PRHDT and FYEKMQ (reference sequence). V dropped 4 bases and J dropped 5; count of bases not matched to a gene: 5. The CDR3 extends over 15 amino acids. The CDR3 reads CASSSGLARTGELFF. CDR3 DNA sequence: TGTGCCAGCAGCTCCGGACTAGCGAGAACCGGGGAGCTGTTTTTT. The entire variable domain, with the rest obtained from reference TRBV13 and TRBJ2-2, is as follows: AAGVIQSPRHLIKEKRETATLKCYPIPRHDTVYWYQQGPGQDPQFLISFYEKMQSDKGSIPDRFSAQQFSDYHSELNMSSLELGDSALYFCASSSGLARTGELFFGEGSRLTVL.

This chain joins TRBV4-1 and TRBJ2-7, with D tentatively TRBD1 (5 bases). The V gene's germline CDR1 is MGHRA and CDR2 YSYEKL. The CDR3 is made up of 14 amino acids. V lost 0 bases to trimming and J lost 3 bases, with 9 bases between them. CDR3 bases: TGCGCCAGCAGCCAAGAGTTGACAGTCTACGAGCAGTACTTC. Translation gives CASSQELTVYEQYF.

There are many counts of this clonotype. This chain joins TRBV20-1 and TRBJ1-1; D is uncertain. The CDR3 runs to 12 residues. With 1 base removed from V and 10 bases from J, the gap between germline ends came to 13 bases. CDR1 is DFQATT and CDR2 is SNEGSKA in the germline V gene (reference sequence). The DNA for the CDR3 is TGCAGTGCTAGAGTGGACCAGGCTTCAGCTTTCTTT. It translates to CSARVDQASAFF.

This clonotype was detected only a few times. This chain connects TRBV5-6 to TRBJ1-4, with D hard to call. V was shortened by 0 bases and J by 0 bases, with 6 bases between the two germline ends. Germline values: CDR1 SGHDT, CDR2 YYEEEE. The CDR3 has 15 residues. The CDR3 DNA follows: TGTGCCAGCAGCTTGGGACGGACAACTAATGAAAAACTGTTTTTT. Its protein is CASSLGRTTNEKLFF. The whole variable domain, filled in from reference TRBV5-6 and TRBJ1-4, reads DAGVTQSPTHLIKTRGQQVTLRCSPKSGHDTVSWYQQALGQGPQFIFQYYEEEERQRGNFPDRFSGHQFPNYSSELNVNALLLGDSALYLCASSLGRTTNEKLFFGSGTQLSVL.